The sequence of this T cell receptor (beta chain) was determined in a study of identical twins' blood T cells. This clonotype occurred a few times. Its antigen is as yet unknown. Study-level results: Abundant TCRbeta CDR3s overlapped more between twins than with unrelated donors. Shared CDR3 clonotype counts tracked mainly the product of cloneset sizes.

TCRdb independently ran MiXCR on the 5' RACE reads; one entry per CDR3 protein. The sample shows a few hundred thousand distinct CDR3 sequences, more than 25% of them seen only once. The V end was cut by 3 bases, the J end by 4 bases, with 15 bases between. The CDR3 spans 16 residues. The genes are TRBV12-3 or TRBV12-4 and TRBJ2-2; no definite D call. This receptor was obtained from a woman aged 18 to 55 in good health. Sequenced input: PBMCs. In DNA form, the CDR3 reads TGTGCCAGCAGTTTCGGGCAGCTAATGTTCACCGGGGAGCTGTTTTTT. Residues: CASSFGQLMFTGELFF.